The 12 T cell receptor beta chains in this list originate from one sample, sequenced in a study of blood T cell repertoires in COVID-19. TCRdb keeps only in-frame clones here, not all; method: immunoSEQ multiplex PCR. The table shows under 500,000 clones, with approximately 90% occurring only once. The sequencing sample was made of PBMCs or T cells enriched from blood (not recorded which). All receptors derive from a man aged 25 to 45 who had recovered from COVID-19.

This clone showed up just once. This rearrangement joins TRBV19 to TRBJ2-1; D ambiguous. Trimming removed 5 bases at V and 0 bases at J, with 14 bases between. The V gene's germline CDR1 is LNHDA and CDR2 SQIVND (reference sequence). This CDR3 contains 16 residues. The CDR3 sequence is CASSDPGRYSYNEQFF. The CDR3 coding sequence is TGTGCCAGTAGTGATCCGGGTCGCTACTCCTACAATGAGCAGTTCTTC.

The chain recombines TRBV5-1 with TRBJ1-4; D is undetermined. V lost 4 bases, J lost 5 bases, and 15 bases lay in between. Per germline, CDR1 SGHRS and CDR2 YFSETQ. CDR3 length equals 15 residues. The CDR3 protein is CASSEEPGTNEKLFF. The DNA for the CDR3 is TGCGCCAGCAGCGAGGAGCCGGGTACGAATGAAAAACTGTTTTTT.

The V and J genes are TRBV28 and TRBJ2-1; a weak D match, TRBD2 (6 bases). CDR1 is MDHEN, CDR2 SYDVKM, per germline. Trimming left V 3 bases short and J 0 bases short, with 12 bases between. The CDR3 extends over 16 amino acids. CDR3 coding DNA: TGTGCCAGCAGTTTGAAGCGGGTAAGCTCCTACAATGAGCAGTTCTTC. Its translation: CASSLKRVSSYNEQFF.

This clone was observed a handful of times. V and J are TRBV6-4 and TRBJ1-5; D ambiguous. The V end was cut by 0 bases, the J end by 5 bases, with 11 bases between. This CDR3 spans 15 amino acids. CDR1 is MRHNA and CDR2 is SNTAGT in the germline V gene. CDR3 loop: CASSDSHGEHQPQHF. CDR3 coding DNA: TGTGCCAGCAGTGACTCGCACGGGGAGCATCAGCCCCAGCATTTT.

CDR3 coding DNA: TGTGCCAGCAGTTTTATTCCTAGCGGGAGGTTCTACGAGCAGTACTTC. Translation gives CASSFIPSGRFYEQYF. This chain joins TRBV27 and TRBJ2-7, with 11 bases aligning to TRBD2. The CDR3 is 16 amino acids. Trimming at V came to 3 bases and at J to 3 bases, leaving 7 bases not matched to a gene. Germline assignment: CDR1 MNHEY and CDR2 SMNVEV (reference sequence).

The chain uses TRBV28 and TRBJ1-5; 7 nucleotides agree with TRBD1. Trimming at V came to 1 base and at J to 4 bases, leaving 4 bases not matched to a gene. The CDR3 is made up of 15 amino acids. CDR1 and CDR2 from the germline V gene are MDHEN and SYDVKM. CDR3 coding DNA: TGTGCCAGCAGTTTATCGCCGACAGGGAATCAGCCCCAGCATTTT. This gives the protein CASSLSPTGNQPQHF.

V gene TRBV5-4 combines with J gene TRBJ2-3, with D hard to call. The V gene's germline CDR1 is SGHNT and CDR2 YYREEE (reference sequence). The CDR3 runs 14 residues. V gave up 4 bases and J gave up 4 bases, with 13 bases separating them. The CDR3: CASSTNQGPDTQYF. CDR3 bases: TGTGCCAGCAGCACTAACCAAGGCCCAGATACGCAGTATTTT.

The V and J genes are TRBV27 and TRBJ2-3; 11 bases fit TRBD2. This CDR3 contains 18 residues. The J segment lost 0 bases and the V segment lost 4 bases, leaving 9 bases of the junction unmatched. The germline CDR1 and CDR2 sequences are MNHEY and SMNVEV (reference sequence). The CDR3 DNA is TGTGCCAGCAGTTCCTCGGGACTAGCGGTCCTGAGCACAGATACGCAGTATTTT. Its translation: CASSSSGLAVLSTDTQYF.

The chain is built from TRBV19 and TRBJ2-1; TRBD2 matches 9 bases. The V segment lost 3 bases and the J segment 7 bases; nucleotides outside the gene matches: 10. Germline CDR1 reads LNHDA; CDR2 reads SQIVND (reference sequence). The CDR3 runs 16 residues. The CDR3 protein is CASSIQAGGPWNEQFF. The CDR3 DNA follows: TGTGCCAGTAGTATTCAGGCGGGAGGGCCGTGGAATGAGCAGTTCTTC.

J is TRBJ1-2 and V is TRBV7-8, with 7 bases identical to TRBD1. CDR1 and CDR2 (germline): SGHVS, FQNEAQ. This CDR3 is 16 amino acids long. V shed 6 bases and J 1 base; nucleotides not matched to a gene: 11. In DNA form, the CDR3 reads TGTGCCAGCAGGTTGGAATTTGGACAGGTTAACTATGGCTACACCTTC. This sequence encodes CASRLEFGQVNYGYTF.

The V and J genes are TRBV28 and TRBJ2-1, with 10 bases fitting TRBD2. The CDR3 covers 19 residues. Germline CDR1 and CDR2: MDHEN and SYDVKM. J gave up 1 base and V 5 bases, and 14 bases lay outside the gene matches. The CDR3 region has the DNA TGTGCCAGCAGTGGGGGCGGAGTAGAAGCGGGAGGGTCCTACAATGAGCAGTTCTTC. Its translation: CASSGGGVEAGGSYNEQFF.

This sequence joins TRBV5-5 and TRBJ1-3, with 7 bases matching TRBD1. CDR1 SGHKS and CDR2 YYEKEE come from the germline V gene (reference sequence). V gave up 4 bases and J gave up 6 bases; unmatched junction bases: 10. The CDR3 runs to 15 residues. The CDR3 DNA reads as TGTGCCAGCAGCGCTCACCCGGGACAGCAAAACACCATATATTTT. Protein: CASSAHPGQQNTIYF.